This T cell receptor (beta chain) was captured in a study of blood T cell repertoires in COVID-19. Turning to the study itself: Samples came from the United States, Italy and Spain, spanning acute and convalescent COVID-19. PBMCs, B-cell-depleted T cells, or T cells were the source of the cDNA or gDNA that made up the material.

Clones were read by immunoSEQ multiplex PCR, and TCRdb kept only the in-frame ones, dropping some. The data show over 65,000 clones, 80% to 90% seen once. The CDR3 totals 16 residues. V shed 0 bases, J shed 5 bases, and the junction held 7 bases outside the gene matches. Germline assignment: CDR1 GTSNPN and CDR2 SVGIG (reference sequence). The gene calls are TRBV30 and TRBJ1-4; the match to TRBD1 covers 9 bases. The clonotype was recovered from a human donor in a cohort sampled during active COVID-19. The sequenced sample consisted of peripheral blood. The CDR3, as DNA: TGTGCCTGGAGTGTATTCGGAGGACAGGGGAATGAAAAACTGTTTTTT. This encodes CAWSVFGGQGNEKLFF.